The 21 T cell receptor beta chains in this list originate from one sample, sequenced in a study of cytomegalovirus exposure and HLA in healthy donors. The PCR was carried out with 60 Vbeta primers and 13 Jbeta primers. The table came from immunoSEQ multiplex PCR; TCRdb's copy has only in-frame clones and leaves some out. The repertoire holds approximately 88,000 clones, with about 84% as singletons. The specimen was PBMCs. These TCRs come from a man between 18 and 35 years old in good health and CMV-seronegative.

The V call is TRBV5-1, the J call TRBJ2-7, with TRBD2 identical over 7 bases. The CDR3 spans 16 residues. Germline assignment: CDR1 SGHRS and CDR2 YFSETQ. With 3 bases clipped from V and 1 base from J, the junction kept 10 bases outside the gene matches. The CDR3 DNA reads as TGCGCCAGCAGCTGGGGAGCGGGACGGAGATCCTACGAGCAGTACTTC. It translates to CASSWGAGRRSYEQYF.

Comment on this clone: At one of its ends the junction is not consistent with the germline gene, which may arise from a read error. The chain uses TRBV7-9 and TRBJ1-6; maybe TRBD1 (5 bases). Germline V CDR1 and CDR2: SEHNR, FQNEAQ (reference sequence). This CDR3 contains 16 residues. The CDR3 protein is CSSSSEGSSYNSPLHF. The CDR3 DNA reads TGTTCCAGCAGCTCGGAGGGGAGCTCCTATAATTCACCCCTCCACTTT.

This clone came up a few times. The chain links TRBV28 to TRBJ2-5; TRBD2 agrees at 11 bases. This CDR3 is 15 amino acids long. The ends lost 5 bases at V and 1 base at J; junction bases unmatched: 3. Looked up from germline, CDR1 is MDHEN and CDR2 is SYDVKM. The CDR3 DNA follows: TGTGCCAGCAGTCTACTAGCGGGGGTCCAAGAGACCCAGTACTTC. It is translated as CASSLLAGVQETQYF.

The J gene is TRBJ2-2, the V gene TRBV11-1; D is possibly TRBD1 (7 bases). CDR1 is SGHAT and CDR2 is FQDESV in the germline V gene (reference sequence). Trimming pared 4 bases from V and 5 bases from J, leaving 17 bases between. CDR3 length: 16 amino acids. The CDR3 DNA sequence: TGTGCCAGCAGCTACGTGGGTGCAGGGGGGACCGGGGAGCTGTTTTTT. Protein sequence: CASSYVGAGGTGELFF.

The V and J genes are TRBV29-1 and TRBJ1-2, with D possibly TRBD1 on 5 matching bases. Trimming cost V 6 bases and J 6 bases, with 11 bases left between them. The V gene's germline CDR1 is SQVTM and CDR2 ANQGSEA. This CDR3 region has 11 residues. The CDR3 nucleotides read TGCAGCGTACAGACAGTTAATGGCTACACCTTC. Translated, it gives CSVQTVNGYTF.

J is TRBJ1-2 and V is TRBV5-1; 9 bases align to TRBD1. The CDR3 has 14 residues. Germline CDR1 is SGHRS and CDR2 is YFSETQ. Trimming took 0 bases from V and 6 from J; bases not matched to a gene: 3. CDR3 amino acids: CASSLAGTGNGYTF. The CDR3, as DNA: TGCGCCAGCAGCTTGGCCGGGACAGGGAATGGCTACACCTTC.

The chain couples TRBV6-6 to TRBJ1-5; D unresolved. The CDR3 sequence is 16 residues long. The ends were cut back, 7 bases at V and 0 bases at J, with 16 bases in the middle. Germline lookup yields CDR1 MNHNY and CDR2 SVGAGI (reference sequence). The CDR3 region is CASTIRLSDSNQPQHF. The CDR3 region has the DNA TGTGCCAGCACTATACGCCTAAGTGATAGCAATCAGCCCCAGCATTTT.

This chain connects TRBV5-1 to TRBJ2-5; tentative D call: TRBD2 (7 bases). The CDR3 loop spans 17 amino acids. The germline CDR1 and CDR2 sequences are SGHRS and YFSETQ. V gave up 1 base and J gave up 5 bases, with 21 bases separating them. Written as DNA, the CDR3 is TGCGCCAGCAGCTTGCCCGGAGTAGGGGGGGCGGGGGAGACCCAGTACTTC. This codes for CASSLPGVGGAGETQYF.

The DNA of the CDR3 is TGTGCCAGCCTCCCCGGGACAGGGGGCCTTGTCTCTGGAAACACCATATATTTT. Translating gives CASLPGTGGLVSGNTIYF. The J gene is TRBJ1-3, the V gene TRBV7-8; 12 bases map to TRBD1. The germline gives CDR1 SGHVS, CDR2 FQNEAQ. CDR3 length equals 18 residues. With 8 bases clipped from V and 0 bases from J, the junction kept 11 bases outside the gene matches. Looking up the rest from reference TRBV7-8 and TRBJ1-3 gives the full variable domain: GAGVSQSPRYKVAKRGQDVALRCDPISGHVSLFWYQQALGQGPEFLTYFQNEAQLDKSGLPSDRFFAERPEGSVSTLKIQRTQQEDSAVYLCASLPGTGGLVSGNTIYFGEGSWLTVV.

The chain combines TRBV9 with TRBJ1-6, with TRBD1 matching 7 bases. V shed 4 bases, J shed 0 bases, and the junction held 4 bases outside the gene matches. The CDR3 consists of 16 residues. Germline values: CDR1 SGDLS, CDR2 YYNGEE. As DNA, the CDR3 is TGTGCCAGCAGCACGGGACAGAGCTCCTATAATTCACCCCTCCACTTT. Residues: CASSTGQSSYNSPLHF.

The V gene is TRBV9, the J gene TRBJ2-7; TRBD2 matches at 7 bases. Germline-derived CDR1 and CDR2 are SGDLS and YYNGEE. This CDR3 is 15 amino acids long. Losses at the gene ends were 3 bases for V and 0 bases for J; bases not matched to a gene: 6. In DNA form, the CDR3 reads TGTGCCAGCAGCGCGACTGGGGGGGGCTCCTACGAGCAGTACTTC. Translating gives CASSATGGGSYEQYF.

The DNA for the CDR3 is TGTGCCAGTAGTACTCAGGGACAGGCTGTCACTGGAAACACCATATATTTT. Translation gives CASSTQGQAVTGNTIYF. The chain uses TRBV19 and TRBJ1-3; 8 bases agree with TRBD1. Germline assignment: CDR1 LNHDA and CDR2 SQIVND (reference sequence). V was clipped by 4 bases and J by 2 bases; unmatched bases: 10. The CDR3 is made up of 17 amino acids.

The chain has TRBV6-6 and TRBJ2-2, with D possibly TRBD2 on 5 matching bases. Looked up from germline, CDR1 is MNHNY and CDR2 is SVGAGI (reference sequence). The CDR3 covers 14 residues. V gave up 2 bases and J gave up 4 bases, with 8 bases separating them. The CDR3 sequence: CASSYDEGTGELFF. The CDR3 DNA follows: TGTGCCAGCAGTTACGACGAGGGCACCGGGGAGCTGTTTTTT.

This chain joins TRBV5-1 and TRBJ2-5; maybe TRBD1 (7 bases). CDR1 and CDR2 from the germline V gene are SGHRS and YFSETQ. The CDR3 has 15 amino acids. Trimming pared 4 bases from V and 4 bases from J, leaving 17 bases between. CDR3 amino acids: CASSGGTASLETQYF. CDR3 coding DNA: TGCGCCAGCAGCGGAGGGACAGCCTCCCTAGAGACCCAGTACTTC.

The rearrangement uses TRBV19 and TRBJ1-2; a possible D gene is TRBD1 (5 bases). The germline gives CDR1 LNHDA, CDR2 SQIVND (reference sequence). The CDR3 extends over 15 amino acids. V lost 3 bases, J lost 6 bases, and 17 bases lay in between. CDR3 sequence: CASSILPGNDDGYTF. The CDR3 DNA reads TGTGCCAGTAGTATTTTACCAGGGAACGATGATGGCTACACCTTC.

This chain links TRBV7-9 with TRBJ1-2; D gene uncertain. Trimming cost V 0 bases and J 2 bases, with 10 bases left between them. The CDR3 sequence is 15 residues long. Per germline, CDR1 SEHNR and CDR2 FQNEAQ (reference sequence). For the CDR3, the DNA is TGTGCCAGCAGCTTAGCCCCAGAAATGAACTATGGCTACACCTTC. Its protein is CASSLAPEMNYGYTF.

The count of this clone is one. The chain links TRBV7-8 to TRBJ2-5; 8 bases map to TRBD2. This CDR3 has 13 amino acids. Germline V gene lookup returns CDR1 SGHVS and CDR2 FQNEAQ. V lost 5 bases, J lost 7 bases, and 6 bases stayed unmatched. The CDR3 DNA reads as TGTGCCAGCAGCGCTGACGGGACTAGGACCCAGTACTTC. Its protein is CASSADGTRTQYF.

This clone appeared a single time. This chain links TRBV27 with TRBJ1-2; 7 bases are shared with TRBD1. The CDR3 is 14 amino acids. V gave up 4 bases and J gave up 2 bases; unmatched junction bases: 4. Germline V gives CDR1 MNHEY, CDR2 SMNVEV (reference sequence). CDR3: CASSSDRSNYGYTF. The DNA of the CDR3 is TGTGCCAGCAGTTCGGACAGGTCGAACTATGGCTACACCTTC.

The chain has TRBV9 and TRBJ1-5; D is possibly TRBD1 (5 bases). V was clipped by 4 bases and J by 4 bases, with 15 bases between them. Germline V lookup: CDR1 SGDLS, CDR2 YYNGEE. The CDR3 length is 15 residues. The CDR3 nucleotides are TGTGCCAGCAGCCGGAGGGGAGTAAGGAATCAGCCCCAGCATTTT. It yields the protein CASSRRGVRNQPQHF.

This clone was recorded only once. This chain uses TRBV5-1 with TRBJ1-1, with D perhaps matching TRBD1 (6 bases). Trimming stripped 6 bases from V and 1 base from J, with 10 bases between. CDR3 size: 13 residues. Germline V gene lookup returns CDR1 SGHRS and CDR2 YFSETQ. CDR3 nucleotides: TGCGCCAGCAACAAGGGGGAGAACACTGAAGCTTTCTTT. Amino acid sequence: CASNKGENTEAFF.

The rearrangement joins TRBV10-3 to TRBJ2-1; D unclear. Germline values: CDR1 ENHRY, CDR2 SYGVKD. The CDR3 extends over 11 amino acids. V dropped 8 bases and J dropped 6 bases, with 8 bases sitting between them. The CDR3 bases are TGTGCCATCGGATGGGCCAATGAGCAGTTCTTC. It yields the protein CAIGWANEQFF.